The present TCR beta chain was sequenced within a study of shared clonotypes between healthy human individuals (dated by TCRdb to 2018 to 2021). At the level of the whole study: Two women and a few men aged 18 to 49 years were included in the cohort. For each donor, CD4 naive and CD4 memory were each given three plates, CD8 naive was given two plates, and CD8 memory was given one plate. Blood TCR repertoires of a handful of healthy adults were deeply sequenced to estimate repertoire size and the extent of clonotype sharing between individuals. To increase sequencing depth and limit assay-specific biases, different laboratories used diverse techniques to prepare libraries and sequence TCR repertoires. Between about 0.9 and 9 billion PBMCs per donor were obtained by leukapheresis.

Summary of the overall study and its limitations: Compared with non-shared clonotypes, clonotypes shared by all four sorted-subset donors had higher generation probabilities. Naive subsets generally had larger estimated clonotype richness than memory subsets. Because the study included only a small number of donors, the genetic and exposure-history diversity represented was limited. Sampling was restricted to blood, and TCR repertoires in tissue are likely to differ from TCR repertoires in blood. Roughly 5.2% of naive CD4, 3.5% of naive CD8, about 2.1% of memory CD4, and approximately 0.4% of memory CD8 clonotypes were shared across a few donors. Even with the large sequencing depth, rarefaction of the sorted-subset datasets indicated that sequencing was incomplete. Pairwise subsampling indicated that sequencing depth was expected to affect the degree of clonotype sharing among donors.

CDR1 is given as SGHNT and CDR2 as YENEEA, both from the germline V gene. Measured from the cysteine to the phenylalanine, the CDR3 is 13 residues long. Kept here is only the CDR3 DNA, which spans 39 bases and is read in frame from base 1. Relative to germline, V is missing 5 bases and J is missing 4 bases, with 4 bases of the junction outside any gene match. On this clone: The antigen this receptor binds is unknown. Base qualities are not provided; no much larger clone lies one nucleotide away.

TCR CDR3 regions were amplified from genomic DNA by multiplex PCR using the deep immunoSEQ assay. For each cell subset, the extracted genomic DNA was distributed evenly across all wells of several immunoSEQ 96-well plates, and each plate served as one replicate. For sorted subsets, around 200 ng genomic DNA, equal to tens of thousands of T cell genomes, was loaded into each replicate PCR. Purified libraries were measured with a Qubit 3.0 fluorometer, size-checked on a Bioanalyzer 2100, and measured again with the KAPA Library Quantification kit. A separate single-read 150-cycle Illumina NextSeq 550 flow cell was used to sequence each immunoSEQ 96-well plate. In the original analysis: Because the immunoSEQ output held only junctional sequences and lacked quality scores, the filtering could not match the filtering applied to full-length reads. To assign V/J genes and CDR3, sequences were annotated using PyIR, a Python wrapper for IgBLAST v1.9, with IMGT germline references. Reads with weak V/J assignments (E-value above 1e-6), missing CDR3, stop codons, out-of-frame junctions, or ambiguous translated residues were removed. V3J clonotypes were defined as sequences sharing the same inferred V gene, J gene, and CDR3 amino acid sequence. Percentage overlap between repertoires was computed as shared unique clonotypes divided by the size of the smaller repertoire. Richness of each repertoire was evaluated using RTK rarefaction, the Chao1 estimator, and Recon v2.1 estimates of unobserved clonotypes. Generation probabilities were computed with OLGA for all TCRbeta clonotypes obtained by the gDNA method from four donors. Imported from immuneACCESS, the table was reduced by TCRdb to in-frame sequences with V and J called. These copies leave out some clones; in studies compared against another copy, an unresolved V gene accounts for under half, and the cause of the remainder is not known. V and J calls and clone size come straight from that table; D and trimming were deduced from the DNA. The sample table lists a few million clones, just under 95% of them with a count of one. Jointly, the top ten make up 0.37% of the sample.

The donors were healthy, HIV-negative adults with no recently reported acute infections or vaccinations. Every donor was a Caucasian adult residing in Nashville, Tennessee, USA. CD4+ T cells were enriched by magnetic negative selection; naive cells were then positively selected on CD45RA, and the negative fraction formed the memory subset. After blood collection by leukapheresis, PBMCs were isolated using Ficoll-Histopaque density gradient centrifugation and then cryopreserved in the vapor phase of liquid nitrogen. Analytical flow cytometry was used to check the purity and quantity of each magnetically sorted T cell population. Genomic DNA was isolated from every sorted fraction and measured by UV absorbance on a Nanodrop 2000c.

Sequenced: naive CD4+ T cells from PBMCs. The sample's cell subset or site, from its label and the paper: CD45RA+ positively selected. The rearrangement joined TRBV11-3 to TRBJ2-7, and TRBD1 matches 8 of the central bases. The TCR comes from a man aged 18 to 30 in good health. Some clones in this sample may be carry-over from other donors' samples. The CDR3 region: CASSPGQEYEQYF. The bases are TGTGCCAGCAGCCCGGGACAGGAGTACGAGCAGTACTTC.